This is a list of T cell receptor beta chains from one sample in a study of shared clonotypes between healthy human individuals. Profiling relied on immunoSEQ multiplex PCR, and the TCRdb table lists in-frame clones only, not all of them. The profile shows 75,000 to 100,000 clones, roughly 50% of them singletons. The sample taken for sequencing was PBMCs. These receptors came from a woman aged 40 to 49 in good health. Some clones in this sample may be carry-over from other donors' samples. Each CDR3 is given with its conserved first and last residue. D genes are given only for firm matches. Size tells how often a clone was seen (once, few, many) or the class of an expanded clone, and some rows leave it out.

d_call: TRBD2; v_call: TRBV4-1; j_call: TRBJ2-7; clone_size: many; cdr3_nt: TGCGCCAGCAGCCAAGACCAGCGGGAGTATTACGAGCAGTACTTC; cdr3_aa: CASSQDQREYYEQYF
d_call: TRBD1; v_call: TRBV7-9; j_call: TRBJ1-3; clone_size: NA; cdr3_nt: TGTGCCAGCAGCTTAGAGGGGGACAGCTCTGGAAACACCATATATTTT; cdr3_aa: CASSLEGDSSGNTIYF
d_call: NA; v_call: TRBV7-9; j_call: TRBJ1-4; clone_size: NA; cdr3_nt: TGTGCCAGCAGCTCTGACTGGTCGGACCCCTTTTTT; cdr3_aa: CASSSDWSDPFF
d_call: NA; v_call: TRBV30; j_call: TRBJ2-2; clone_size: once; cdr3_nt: TGTGCCTGGAGTGCCCGCTCCTCCGGGGAGCTGTTTTTT; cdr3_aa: CAWSARSSGELFF
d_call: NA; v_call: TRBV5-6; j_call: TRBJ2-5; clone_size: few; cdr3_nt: TGTGCCAGCAGCTCTGTAGGGGCAAGAGAGACCCAGTACTTC; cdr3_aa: CASSSVGARETQYF
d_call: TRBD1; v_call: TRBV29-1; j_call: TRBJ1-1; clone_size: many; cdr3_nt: TGCAGCGCCGGACAGGGAGGTGAGACTGAAGCTTTCTTT; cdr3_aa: CSAGQGGETEAFF
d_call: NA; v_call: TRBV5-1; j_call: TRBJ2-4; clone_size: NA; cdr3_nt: TGCGCCAGCAGCTTTACGGGGGACATTCAGTACTTC; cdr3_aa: CASSFTGDIQYF
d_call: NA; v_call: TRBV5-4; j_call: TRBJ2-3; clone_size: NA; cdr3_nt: TGTGCCAGCAGACTCGTACCGGATGATACGCAGTATTTT; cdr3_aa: CASRLVPDDTQYF
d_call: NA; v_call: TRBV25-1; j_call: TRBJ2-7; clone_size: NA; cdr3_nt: TGTGCCAGCAGTGGTGGAAGGGAAAACTTCTACGAGCAGTACTTC; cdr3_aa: CASSGGRENFYEQYF
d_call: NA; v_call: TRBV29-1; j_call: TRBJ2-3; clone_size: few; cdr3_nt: TGCAGCGTTGAAGGGGCCCGAGGCGGCACAGATACGCAGTATTTT; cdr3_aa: CSVEGARGGTDTQYF
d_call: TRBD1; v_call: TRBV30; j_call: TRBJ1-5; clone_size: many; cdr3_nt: TGTGCCTGGAGCGCCGACAGGGCCAGTAAGCCCCAGCATTTT; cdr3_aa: CAWSADRASKPQHF
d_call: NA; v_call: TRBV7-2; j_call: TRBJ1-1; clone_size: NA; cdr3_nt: TGTGCCAGCAGCTTCACAGGGAGGATGGGTGAAGCTTTCTTT; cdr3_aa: CASSFTGRMGEAFF
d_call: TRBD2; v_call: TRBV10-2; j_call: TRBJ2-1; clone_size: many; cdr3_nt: TGCGCCAGCCGGACTAGCGGGAGGGCAAGTGAGCAGTTCTTC; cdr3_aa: CASRTSGRASEQFF
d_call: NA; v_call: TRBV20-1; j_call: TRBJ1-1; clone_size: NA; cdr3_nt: TGCAGCCAGGGCCCTGCCACTGAAGCTTTCTTT; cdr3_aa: CSQGPATEAFF
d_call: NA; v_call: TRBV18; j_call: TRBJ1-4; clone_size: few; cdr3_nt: TGTGCCAGCTCACCCCAGGAGGCGGGAAAACTGTTTTTT; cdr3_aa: CASSPQEAGKLFF
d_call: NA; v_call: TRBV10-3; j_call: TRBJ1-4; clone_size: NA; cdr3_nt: TGTGCCATCAGTGGGCAGGAGGGTGAAAAACTGTTTTTT; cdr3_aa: CAISGQEGEKLFF
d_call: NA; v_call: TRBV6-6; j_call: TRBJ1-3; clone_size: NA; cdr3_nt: TGTGCCAGTGAACGGGCCTACCGGGTTGGAAACACCATATATTTT; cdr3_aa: CASERAYRVGNTIYF
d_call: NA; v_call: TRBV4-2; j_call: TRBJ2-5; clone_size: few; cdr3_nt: TGTGCCAGCAGCCAAGGGGGGGCGGAAGAGACCCAGTACTTC; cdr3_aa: CASSQGGAEETQYF
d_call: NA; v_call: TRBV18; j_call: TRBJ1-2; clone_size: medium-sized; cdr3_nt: TGTGCCAGCTCACCACCGAACCAATATGGCTACACCTTC; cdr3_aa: CASSPPNQYGYTF
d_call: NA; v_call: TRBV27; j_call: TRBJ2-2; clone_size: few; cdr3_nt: TGTGCCAGCAACTCGGGCACCGGGGAGCTGTTTTTT; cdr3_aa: CASNSGTGELFF
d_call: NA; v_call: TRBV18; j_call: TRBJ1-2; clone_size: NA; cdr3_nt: TGTGCCAGCTCACCGTCTGCGGAAAGCTATGGCTACACCTTC; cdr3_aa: CASSPSAESYGYTF
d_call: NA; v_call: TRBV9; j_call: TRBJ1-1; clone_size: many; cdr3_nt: TGTGCCAGCAGCGTAACCGCAGAGTACACTGAAGCTTTCTTT; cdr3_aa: CASSVTAEYTEAFF
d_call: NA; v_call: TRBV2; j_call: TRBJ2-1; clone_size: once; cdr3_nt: TGTGCCAGCAGTGAGAGGGGGTGGTACAATGAGCAGTTCTTC; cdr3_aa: CASSERGWYNEQFF
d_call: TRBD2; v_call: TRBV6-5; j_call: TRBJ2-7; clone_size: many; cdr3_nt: TGTGCCAGCAGTCTTCTAGCGGTCCCCTACGAGCAGTACTTC; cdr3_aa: CASSLLAVPYEQYF
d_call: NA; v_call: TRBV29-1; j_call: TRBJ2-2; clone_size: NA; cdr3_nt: TGCAGCGTTGAAAGGAACACCGGGGAGCTGTTTTTT; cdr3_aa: CSVERNTGELFF
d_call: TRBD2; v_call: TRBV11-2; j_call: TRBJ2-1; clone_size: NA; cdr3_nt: TGTGCCAGCAGCCCGCTGGGCGGGAGGTCTAATGAGCAGTTCTTC; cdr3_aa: CASSPLGGRSNEQFF
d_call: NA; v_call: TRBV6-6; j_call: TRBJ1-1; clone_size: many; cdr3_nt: TGTGCCAGCAGGGGAACGGACAGCTACACTGAAGCTTTCTTT; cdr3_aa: CASRGTDSYTEAFF
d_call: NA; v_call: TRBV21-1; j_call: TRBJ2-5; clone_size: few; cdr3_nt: TGTGAGGGCAGGTGTGAGACCCAGTACTTC; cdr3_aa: CEGRCETQYF
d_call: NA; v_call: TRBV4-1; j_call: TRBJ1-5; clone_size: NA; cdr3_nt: TGCGCCAGCAGCCAAGAGGAAGGTAGCGGTCAGCCCCAGCATTTT; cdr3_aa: CASSQEEGSGQPQHF
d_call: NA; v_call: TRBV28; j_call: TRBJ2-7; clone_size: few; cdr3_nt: TGTGCCAGCAGTTTGGTCAGGGACATGGGCTCCTACGAGCAGTACTTC; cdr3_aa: CASSLVRDMGSYEQYF
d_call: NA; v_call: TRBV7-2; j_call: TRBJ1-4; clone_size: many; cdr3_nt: TGTGCCAGCAGCCCGTCCAGGGCGGGTAATGAAAAACTGTTTTTT; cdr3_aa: CASSPSRAGNEKLFF
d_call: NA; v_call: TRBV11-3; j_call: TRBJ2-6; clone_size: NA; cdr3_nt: TGTGCCAGCAGCTTACTGTCGGGAGCGGGGGCCAACGTCCTGACTTTC; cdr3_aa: CASSLLSGAGANVLTF
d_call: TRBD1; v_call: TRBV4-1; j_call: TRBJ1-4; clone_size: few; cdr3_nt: TGCGCCAGCAGCCAAGATCTTGGGACAGGGGCCGAAAAACTGTTTTTT; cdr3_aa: CASSQDLGTGAEKLFF
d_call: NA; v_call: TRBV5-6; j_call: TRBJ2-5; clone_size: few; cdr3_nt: TGTGCCAGCAGCTTGGGCTCTGGGAACCAAGAGACCCAGTACTTC; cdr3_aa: CASSLGSGNQETQYF
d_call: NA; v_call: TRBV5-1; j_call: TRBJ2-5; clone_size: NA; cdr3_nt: TGCGCCAGCAGCCCGGACACTACCCAGTACTTC; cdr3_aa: CASSPDTTQYF
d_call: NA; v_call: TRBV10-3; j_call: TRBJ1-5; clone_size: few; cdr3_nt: TGTGCCATCAGTAGAGATAGCAATCAGCCCCAGCATTTT; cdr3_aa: CAISRDSNQPQHF
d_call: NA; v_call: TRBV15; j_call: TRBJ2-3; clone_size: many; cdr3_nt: TGTGCCACCAGCACGGGGCTAGCCTATCGCACAGATACGCAGTATTTT; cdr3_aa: CATSTGLAYRTDTQYF
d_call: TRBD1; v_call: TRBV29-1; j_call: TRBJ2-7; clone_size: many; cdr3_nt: TGCAGCGTTAACAGGGGCCACGAGCAGTACTTC; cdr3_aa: CSVNRGHEQYF
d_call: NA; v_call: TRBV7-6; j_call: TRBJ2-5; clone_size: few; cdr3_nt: TGTGCCAGCAGCGCCGCTTTGGGGGAGCAGTACTTC; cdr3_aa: CASSAALGEQYF
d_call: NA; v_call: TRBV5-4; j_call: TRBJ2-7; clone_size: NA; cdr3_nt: TGTGCCAGCAGCTTGTCGGGGGAGCAGTACTTC; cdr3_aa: CASSLSGEQYF
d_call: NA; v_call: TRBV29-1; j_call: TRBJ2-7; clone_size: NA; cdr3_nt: TGCAGCGTAGACACCGGACCGGGTCTGGAGCAGTACTTC; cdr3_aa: CSVDTGPGLEQYF
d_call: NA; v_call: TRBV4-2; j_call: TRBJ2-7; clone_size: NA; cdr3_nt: TGTGCCAGCAGCCCGGGGATGCGGGACTCTTCCTACGAGCAGTACTTC; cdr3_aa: CASSPGMRDSSYEQYF
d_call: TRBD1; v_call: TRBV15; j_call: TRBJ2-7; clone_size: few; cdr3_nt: TGTGCCACCAGCACCAGGGACAGGGGCTACGAGCAGTACTTC; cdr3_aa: CATSTRDRGYEQYF
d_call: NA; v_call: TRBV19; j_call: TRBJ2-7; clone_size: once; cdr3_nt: TGTGCCAGTAGTATGAATCGGGAGATCGAGCAGTACTTC; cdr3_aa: CASSMNREIEQYF
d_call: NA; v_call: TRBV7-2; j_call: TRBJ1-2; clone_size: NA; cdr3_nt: TGTGCCAGCAGCTGGGCGACAGGCGGTAACTATGGCTACACCTTC; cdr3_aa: CASSWATGGNYGYTF
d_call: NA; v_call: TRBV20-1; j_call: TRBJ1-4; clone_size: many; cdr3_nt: TGCAGTGTCGGGTTCAGGGAAAAACTGTTTTTT; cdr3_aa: CSVGFREKLFF
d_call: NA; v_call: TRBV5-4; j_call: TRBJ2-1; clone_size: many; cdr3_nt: TGTGCCAGCTCCCGCCGGGACAAACCCTACAATGAGCAGTTCTTC; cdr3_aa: CASSRRDKPYNEQFF
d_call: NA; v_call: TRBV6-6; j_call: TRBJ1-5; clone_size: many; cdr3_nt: TGTGCCAGCGGGCTTACAGGGTTTAGCAATCAGCCCCAGCATTTT; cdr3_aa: CASGLTGFSNQPQHF
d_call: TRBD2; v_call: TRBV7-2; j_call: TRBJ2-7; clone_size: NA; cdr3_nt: TGTGCCAGCAGCCCCCTAGCGGGAGGGCCGTCCGAGCAGTACTTC; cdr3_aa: CASSPLAGGPSEQYF
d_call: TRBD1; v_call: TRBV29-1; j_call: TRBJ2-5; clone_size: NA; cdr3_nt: TGCAGCTCCGGGACAGGGGCGTGGGAGACCCAGTACTTC; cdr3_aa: CSSGTGAWETQYF
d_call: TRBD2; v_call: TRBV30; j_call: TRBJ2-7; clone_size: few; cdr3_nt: TGTGCCTGGAGTAAGGGACTAGCGTACGAGCAGTACTTC; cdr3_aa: CAWSKGLAYEQYF
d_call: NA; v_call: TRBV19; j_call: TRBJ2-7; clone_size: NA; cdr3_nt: TGTGCCAGTAGTATCGTGGAGGGGTACGAGCAGTACTTC; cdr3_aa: CASSIVEGYEQYF
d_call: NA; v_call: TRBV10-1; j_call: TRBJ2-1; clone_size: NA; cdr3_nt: TGCGCCAGCAGTGAGCAGGAGCAGTTCTTC; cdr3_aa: CASSEQEQFF
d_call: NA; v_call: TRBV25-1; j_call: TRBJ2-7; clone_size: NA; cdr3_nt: TGTGCCAGCAGTGCCAGGCCCTACTACGAGCAGTACTTC; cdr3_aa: CASSARPYYEQYF
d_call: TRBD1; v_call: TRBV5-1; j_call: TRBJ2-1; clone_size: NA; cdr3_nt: TGCGCCAGCAGCTCCGGGACAGGGAGTAACAATGAGCAGTTCTTC; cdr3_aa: CASSSGTGSNNEQFF
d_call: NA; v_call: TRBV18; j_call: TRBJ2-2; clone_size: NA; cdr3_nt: TGTGCCAGCTCACCCCCTGGGACCGGGGAGCTGTTTTTT; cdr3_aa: CASSPPGTGELFF
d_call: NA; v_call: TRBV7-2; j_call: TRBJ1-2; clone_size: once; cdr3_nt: TGTGCCAGCAGCTTAGAGTACTCTAACTATGGCTACACCTTC; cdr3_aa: CASSLEYSNYGYTF
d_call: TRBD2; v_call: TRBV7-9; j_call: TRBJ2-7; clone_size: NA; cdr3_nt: TGTGCCAGCAGCTTGGGGACTAGCGGGAGAAGTTCCCACGAGCAGTACTTC; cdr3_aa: CASSLGTSGRSSHEQYF
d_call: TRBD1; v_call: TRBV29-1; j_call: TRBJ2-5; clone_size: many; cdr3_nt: TGCAGCGTCGCCCAGACAGGGGAGGAGACCCAGTACTTC; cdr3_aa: CSVAQTGEETQYF
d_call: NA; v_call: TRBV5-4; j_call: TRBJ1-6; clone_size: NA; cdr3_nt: TGTGCCAGCAGCCTACAGGGAGGGGATTCACCCCTCCACTTT; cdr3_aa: CASSLQGGDSPLHF